The TCR beta chain described here comes from a study of early T cells in non-severe SARS-CoV-2 infection. Separate cDNA molecules each had unique molecular identifiers attached to them. TCRdb re-called the 5' RACE reads with MiXCR, one entry per CDR3 protein. The sample shows more than 85,000 distinct CDR3 sequences, 10% to 15% of them seen only once. V dropped 5 bases and J dropped 6 bases, with 17 bases sitting between them. The CDR3 is 14 residues long. Germline-derived CDR1 and CDR2 are DFQATT and SNEGSKA (reference sequence). This sample comprised whole blood, obtained at baseline. This TCR was sampled from an adult who was a healthcare worker with PCR-confirmed SARS-CoV-2 infection or an uninfected control (not recorded which). V usage is TRBV20-1 and J usage is TRBJ2-1; D unclear. CDR3 bases: TGCAGTGCTGAGAGAAGGGCCTGGGGCAATGAGCAGTTCTTC. It yields the protein CSAERRAWGNEQFF.